This T cell receptor beta chain was sequenced during a study of T cell clonotyping in hematopoietic cell transplantation. Study-wide background: Cytoreduction preceded collection of pretransplant recipient samples.

Regarding the study as a whole: CD4 and CD8 repertoire contributions could not be separated without sorting. Pathologically expanded recipient clonotypes increased progressively from day 30 to day 180 as diversity fell.

The time point denotes: recipient sample about 28 days before transplant, after cytoreduction. Blood collection times were about day -28 and days 30, 100, 180 posttransplant. Assay used: immunoSEQ multiplex PCR; TCRdb lists only in-frame clones, some missing. The sample contains more than 70,000 clones, 96% of which appear only once. The trim removed 2 bases at V and 4 bases at J, leaving 4 bases unmatched. The CDR3 has 14 amino acids. Germline V gene data show CDR1 as MNHNS and CDR2 as SASEGT. To note about this clone: Its antigen is not identified.

This rearrangement joins TRBV6-1 to TRBJ1-1, with 7 bases matching TRBD1. This receptor was obtained from a woman between 50 and 59 years old with acute myeloid leukemia. Some clones in this sample may be carry-over from other donors' samples. This specimen consisted of peripheral blood mononuclear cells, obtained before stem cell transplant. The CDR3 DNA is TGTGCCAGCAGTGAACAGGGGGGGTCCACTGAAGCTTTCTTT. Protein product: CASSEQGGSTEAFF.